This paragraph reports one TCR beta chain. Its antigen is not yet known. Base quality data are lacking; no much larger clone is found one base away. Reading from cysteine to phenylalanine, the CDR3 counts 12 amino acids. Of all the DNA, just the CDR3 is kept, 36 bases in frame from base 1. According to the germline V gene, CDR1 reads MGHDK and CDR2 reads SYGVNS. V sheds 7 bases and J sheds 10 bases, leaving 16 bases between their ends. The data originate from a study of CD4 T cells in lung cancer (dated by TCRdb to the late 2010s). Background for the entire study: In the study, blood T cells of NSCLC patients were screened for responses to candidate mutation-encoded neoepitopes, and neoantigen-specific CD4+ T-cell clones and TCRs were isolated. Tumor and non-adjacent lung tissue were obtained from four patients undergoing curative-intent resections for stage I-III non-small cell lung cancer. The resected patients had lung adenocarcinoma or squamous cell carcinoma, were aged 60 to 69 at blood donation, and mostly were former smokers. Treatments received by the patients before blood donation included platinum chemotherapy, and some patients received nivolumab or pembrolizumab. The frequency of neoantigen-specific clonotypes in tumor resections, non-adjacent lung and cultured T-cell products was followed using TCRB deep sequencing. General findings and caveats noted by the study authors: Some blood-derived responses might be explained by in vitro priming of naive T cells or cross-reactivity rather than by memory responses to the cancer.

From the same resection, non-adjacent lung tissue was collected as far as possible from the malignant lesion, at a distance of at least 3 cm. Preparation of the library involved the immunoSEQ multiplex PCR assay. DNA was isolated using Qiagen DNeasy or QIAamp micro DNA kits, and TCRB was sequenced using the Adaptive Biotechnology human TCRB sequencing kit. TCRB libraries were sequenced on an Illumina MiSeq. The authors' pipeline ran thus. The kit provider's software was used to analyze TCRB sequence data, and Fisher's exact test was applied to assess tumor enrichment of clonotype templates. The table comes from immuneACCESS by way of TCRdb, which keeps in-frame sequences with V and J called. Part of the clones is missing from these tables; in studies checked, under half for an unresolved V gene and the rest for unknown reasons. D and trimming were read from the DNA, whereas the V and J calls and clone size are those reported in that table. In this sample the table shows approximately 11,000 clones, over 65% of which occur a single time. Less than 20% of the sample is taken by the ten largest.

The material sequenced was normal lung tissue taken away from the tumor. The source of this sequence is a man aged 60 to 75 with non-small cell lung cancer. The chain links TRBV25-1 with TRBJ1-1; too little of a D gene remains to name it. The nucleotide sequence reads TGTGCCAGCATACCTAGCCTCGATGGAGCTTTCTTT. The resulting protein is CASIPSLDGAFF.